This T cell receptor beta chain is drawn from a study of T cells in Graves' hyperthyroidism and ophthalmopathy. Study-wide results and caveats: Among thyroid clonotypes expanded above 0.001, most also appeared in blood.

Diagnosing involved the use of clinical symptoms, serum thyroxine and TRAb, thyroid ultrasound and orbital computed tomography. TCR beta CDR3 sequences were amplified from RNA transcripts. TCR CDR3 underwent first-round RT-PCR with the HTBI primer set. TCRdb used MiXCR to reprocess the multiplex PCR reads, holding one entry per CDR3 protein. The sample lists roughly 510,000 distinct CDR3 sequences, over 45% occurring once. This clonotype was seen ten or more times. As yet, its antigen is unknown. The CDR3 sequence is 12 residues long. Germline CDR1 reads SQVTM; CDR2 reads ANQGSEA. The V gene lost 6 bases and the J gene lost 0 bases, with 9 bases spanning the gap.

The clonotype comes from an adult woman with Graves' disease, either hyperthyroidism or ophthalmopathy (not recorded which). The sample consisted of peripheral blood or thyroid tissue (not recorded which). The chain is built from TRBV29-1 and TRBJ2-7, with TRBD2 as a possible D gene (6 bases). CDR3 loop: CSVASDSYEQYF. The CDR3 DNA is TGCAGCGTCGCTAGCGACTCCTACGAGCAGTACTTC.